One T cell receptor beta chain is described in this entry. The sample originates from a study of cytomegalovirus exposure and HLA in healthy donors. Germline V gives CDR1 KGHSH, CDR2 LQKENI. The CDR3 covers 12 residues. The ends were cut back, 5 bases at V and 4 bases at J, with 8 bases in the middle. PCR used 60 Vbeta primers and 13 Jbeta primers. The data were produced by immunoSEQ multiplex PCR, yet TCRdb's version contains in-frame clones alone and is incomplete. The table records around 100,000 clones, roughly 67% of them present only once. The sample consisted of PBMCs. The sequence came from a man aged 18 to 29 in good health and CMV-seropositive. J is TRBJ1-2 and V is TRBV18, with D unresolved. The CDR3 sequence: CASSTNSYGYTF. The CDR3 nucleotides read TGTGCCAGCTCAACCAACTCCTATGGCTACACCTTC.